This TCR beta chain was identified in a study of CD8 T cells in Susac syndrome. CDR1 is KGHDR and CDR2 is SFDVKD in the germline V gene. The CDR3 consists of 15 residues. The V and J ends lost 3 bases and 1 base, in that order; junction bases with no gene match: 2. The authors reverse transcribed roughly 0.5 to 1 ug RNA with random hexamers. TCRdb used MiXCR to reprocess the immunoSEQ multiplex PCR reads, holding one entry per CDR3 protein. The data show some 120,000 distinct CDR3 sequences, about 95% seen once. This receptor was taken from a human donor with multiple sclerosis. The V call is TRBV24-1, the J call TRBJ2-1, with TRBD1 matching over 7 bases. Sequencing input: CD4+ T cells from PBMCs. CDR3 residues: CATSDATGSYNEQFF. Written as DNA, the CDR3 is TGTGCCACCAGTGATGCGACAGGGTCCTACAATGAGCAGTTCTTC.